This T cell receptor (beta chain) comes out of a study of T cells in narcolepsy. Background on the study: Healthy controls were enrolled alongside patients with narcolepsy type 1 or type 2.

Overall study results and limits: Blood of same and different patients, but not healthy controls, reportedly held recurring autoreactive clonotypes. Same-patient CSF and blood CD4+ T cell clonotypes included HCRT-specific and TRIB2-specific autoreactive ones.

As for this clone: Antigen: not known.

Assay used: immunoSEQ multiplex PCR; TCRdb lists only in-frame clones, some missing. Seen here are approximately 22,000 clones, roughly 64% observed once, and the top ten hold 12%. This CDR3 has 15 amino acids. The J segment lost 5 bases and the V segment lost 0 bases, leaving 5 bases of the junction unmatched. Germline values: CDR1 MGHRA, CDR2 YSYEKL. The source is a human donor in good health. Specimen: memory (CD45RA-) CD4+ T cells from blood. The rearrangement joins TRBV4-1 to TRBJ2-3; 7 bases are a match to TRBD1. CDR3: CASSQDTGVKDTQYF. CDR3 coding DNA: TGCGCCAGCAGCCAAGATACAGGGGTGAAAGATACGCAGTATTTT.